The clone carrying this T cell receptor (beta chain) was picked up a small number of times. Antigen unknown. TCRdb analysed the 5' RACE reads with MiXCR anew, one entry per CDR3 protein. The sample gives approximately 600,000 distinct CDR3 sequences, roughly 7.1% of which show up once; 1.6% is in the top ten. The germline V gene encodes CDR1 SGHAT and CDR2 FQDESV (reference sequence). The CDR3 has 18 amino acids. Trimming at V came to 4 bases and at J to 0 bases, leaving 5 bases not matched to a gene. This sample was included in a study of identical twins. Overall study findings and caveats: Abundant cord blood beta clonotypes carried fewer insertions; memory repertoires showed none.

Every donor was a healthy Caucasian. These data were likewise used in another study, on yellow fever vaccine responses in identical twins. From that study: Reports say the vaccine T cell response in twins looked partly convergent and partly personalized.

The source material was PBMCs. V gene TRBV11-1 combines with J gene TRBJ2-5; TRBD2 matches 16 bases. This clonotype originated in a woman aged 18-30 years in good health. CDR3 residues: CASSSGTSGRGHQETQYF. Here the CDR3 DNA reads TGTGCCAGCAGCTCCGGGACTAGCGGGAGGGGGCACCAAGAGACCCAGTACTTC.